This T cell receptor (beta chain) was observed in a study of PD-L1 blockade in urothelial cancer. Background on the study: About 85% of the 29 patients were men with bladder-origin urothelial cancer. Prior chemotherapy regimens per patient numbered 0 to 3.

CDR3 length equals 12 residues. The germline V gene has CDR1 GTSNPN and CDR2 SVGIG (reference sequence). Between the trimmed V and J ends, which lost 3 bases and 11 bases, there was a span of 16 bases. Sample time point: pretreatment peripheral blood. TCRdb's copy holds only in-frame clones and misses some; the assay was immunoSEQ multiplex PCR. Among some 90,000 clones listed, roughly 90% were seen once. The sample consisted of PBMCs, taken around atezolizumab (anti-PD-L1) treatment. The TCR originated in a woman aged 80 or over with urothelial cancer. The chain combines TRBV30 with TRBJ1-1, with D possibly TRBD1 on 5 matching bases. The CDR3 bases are TGTGCCTGGAGAAGATGGGGGGGGTCGGCTTTCTTT. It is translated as CAWRRWGGSAFF.